Listed below are T cell receptor beta chains from one sample, sequenced in a study of response to subunit inactivated influenza vaccine. One entry per CDR3 protein, called by TCRdb with MiXCR from the RT-PCR reads. The sample yields hundreds of thousands of distinct CDR3 sequences, 10% to 15% seen once. The source was PBMCs from blood, collected about 40 days after vaccination. These receptors were taken from a man aged 50 to 60 who received an inactivated influenza vaccine. Each CDR3 is given with its conserved first and last residue. A D gene is named only where the DNA matches it firmly. Clone size is shown for a subset of rows, as once, few, many or a class of expanded clone.

V gene	clone size	D gene	J gene	CDR3 protein	CDR3 DNA
TRBV24-1	few	TRBD2	TRBJ2-2	CATSDLGLAGAGELFF	TGTGCCACCAGTGATTTAGGGCTAGCGGGAGCAGGGGAGCTGTTTTTT
TRBV4-2	-	-	TRBJ2-7	CASSRGHLYEQYF	TGTGCCAGCAGCCGGGGGCATCTCTACGAGCAGTACTTC
TRBV5-1	few	TRBD1	TRBJ2-7	CASSPSGTDTYEQYF	TGCGCCAGCAGCCCCTCCGGGACAGATACTTACGAGCAGTACTTC
TRBV12-3/TRBV12-4	-	TRBD1	TRBJ2-5	CASRDRGLETQYF	TGTGCCAGCAGAGACAGGGGGCTGGAGACCCAGTACTTC
TRBV12-3/TRBV12-4	few	-	TRBJ2-7	CASRGGSDPYEQYF	TGTGCCAGCAGGGGCGGTTCGGACCCCTACGAGCAGTACTTC
TRBV29-1	many	-	TRBJ1-1	CGASQAYTEAFF	TGCGGGGCCTCACAGGCTTACACTGAAGCTTTCTTT
TRBV20-1	-	TRBD1	TRBJ1-5	CSAFRGAGSNQPQHF	TGCAGTGCTTTCAGGGGGGCAGGGAGCAATCAGCCCCAGCATTTT
TRBV7-9	few	-	TRBJ2-1	CASSLGDPEQFF	TGTGCCAGCAGCTTAGGGGACCCTGAGCAGTTCTTC
TRBV29-1	-	TRBD1	TRBJ2-2	CSVPGTGTPGELFF	TGCAGCGTTCCCGGGACAGGGACGCCCGGGGAGCTGTTTTTT
TRBV7-6	few	-	TRBJ2-7	CASSLSTGYEQYF	TGTGCCAGCAGCTTATCAACAGGTTACGAGCAGTACTTC
TRBV7-2	-	-	TRBJ2-5	CASSLWGTKETQYF	TGTGCCAGCAGCTTATGGGGGACAAAAGAGACCCAGTACTTC
TRBV3-1	-	-	TRBJ2-2	CASSQDSKGAGELFF	TGTGCCAGCAGCCAAGATAGTAAAGGGGCCGGGGAGCTGTTTTTT
TRBV7-2	-	TRBD2	TRBJ2-3	CASSLARNRTSRTDTQYF	TGTGCCAGCAGCTTAGCGCGCAACCGGACTAGCAGGACAGATACGCAGTATTTT
TRBV7-9	many	-	TRBJ2-6	CASSLGGTGANVLTF	TGTGCCAGCAGCTTAGGAGGGACCGGGGCCAACGTCCTGACTTTC
TRBV4-1	-	-	TRBJ1-3	CASSQTAFNSGNTIYF	TGCGCCAGCAGCCAAACCGCTTTCAACTCTGGAAACACCATATATTTT
TRBV12-3/TRBV12-4	-	-	TRBJ2-6	CASILGGKISGANVLTF	TGTGCCAGCATTCTTGGGGGAAAGATCTCTGGGGCCAACGTCCTGACTTTC
TRBV24-1	many	TRBD1	TRBJ2-1	CATSDIRTGGNEQFF	TGTGCCACCAGTGACATTAGGACAGGGGGCAATGAGCAGTTCTTC
TRBV7-3	many	-	TRBJ2-7	CASSPYKGGYEQYF	TGTGCCAGCAGTCCTTATAAGGGCGGCTACGAGCAGTACTTC
TRBV12-3/TRBV12-4	few	-	TRBJ2-4	CASTTDRLKNIQYF	TGTGCCAGCACCACGGACAGACTCAAAAACATTCAGTACTTC
TRBV5-5	few	-	TRBJ2-1	CASSYDIGSSAYNEQFF	TGTGCCAGCAGCTATGATATCGGGAGTTCGGCCTACAATGAGCAGTTCTTC
TRBV20-1	many	-	TRBJ2-7	CSARPAGTHYEQYF	TGCAGTGCTAGACCGGCGGGGACCCACTACGAGCAGTACTTC
TRBV7-2	-	-	TRBJ2-5	CASSLFLGSQETQYF	TGTGCCAGCAGCTTATTTTTGGGCAGCCAAGAGACCCAGTACTTC
TRBV7-9	-	-	TRBJ2-1	CASSRGGTNEQFF	TGTGCCAGCAGCCGAGGGGGGACAAATGAGCAGTTCTTC
TRBV5-1	many	TRBD2	TRBJ2-1	CASSSTSGPYNEQFF	TGTGCCAGCAGCTCCACTAGCGGGCCCTACAATGAGCAGTTCTTC
TRBV7-9	few	-	TRBJ2-1	CASSFEGLVGKREQFF	TGTGCCAGCAGCTTTGAGGGACTGGTTGGGAAAAGGGAGCAGTTCTTC
TRBV15	few	-	TRBJ2-2	CATSKDPDNPGELFF	TGTGCCACCAGCAAAGACCCGGACAATCCCGGGGAGCTGTTTTTT
TRBV7-9	few	-	TRBJ2-1	CASRNRVNEQFF	TGTGCCAGCAGAAACAGGGTCAATGAGCAGTTCTTC
TRBV5-1	few	TRBD2	TRBJ2-1	CASCPDPGGYNEQFF	TGCGCCAGCTGTCCCGACCCGGGGGGCTACAATGAGCAGTTCTTC
TRBV28	-	-	TRBJ2-2	CASSPGETGELFF	TGTGCCAGCAGCCCCGGAGAGACCGGGGAGCTGTTTTTT
TRBV7-2	few	TRBD2	TRBJ2-7	CASSGWTRSGEQYF	TGTGCCAGCAGCGGGTGGACTAGAAGTGGCGAGCAGTACTTC
TRBV7-9	many	-	TRBJ2-7	CASSLGFLSYEQYF	TGTGCCAGCAGCTTAGGTTTCTTAAGTTACGAGCAGTACTTC
TRBV20-1	-	TRBD2	TRBJ2-7	CSASGGSYEQYF	TGCAGTGCTAGTGGCGGGAGCTACGAGCAGTACTTC
TRBV20-1	-	-	TRBJ2-5	CSASPTARETQYF	TGCAGTGCTAGTCCTACAGCGAGGGAGACCCAGTACTTC
TRBV24-1	many	-	TRBJ2-1	CATSELGSEQFF	TGTGCCACCAGTGAATTGGGAAGTGAGCAGTTCTTC
TRBV12-3/TRBV12-4	-	TRBD1	TRBJ2-7	CASTLTGGYNEQYF	TGTGCCAGCACCCTAACAGGGGGCTACAACGAGCAGTACTTC
TRBV12-3/TRBV12-4	few	-	TRBJ2-7	CASSLGGRLGHYEQYF	TGTGCCAGCAGTTTAGGGGGGAGGCTAGGGCATTACGAGCAGTACTTC
TRBV10-3	few	-	TRBJ2-3	CATSQLRDNLRTDTQYF	TGTGCCACCAGCCAGCTCCGGGACAACCTTCGCACAGATACGCAGTATTTT
TRBV29-1	many	-	TRBJ2-4	CSVEVLAKNIQYF	TGCAGCGTTGAGGTCCTAGCCAAAAACATTCAGTACTTC
TRBV12-3/TRBV12-4	few	-	TRBJ2-3	CASSSWSSTDTQYF	TGTGCCAGCAGTTCCTGGTCTAGCACAGATACGCAGTATTTT
TRBV29-1	few	-	TRBJ2-5	CSVDYSSETQYF	TGCAGCGTTGATTACTCGTCCGAGACCCAGTACTTC
TRBV2	-	-	TRBJ2-5	CASSEARRGQETQYF	TGTGCCAGCAGTGAAGCGCGGCGGGGCCAAGAGACCCAGTACTTC
TRBV20-1	once	TRBD2	TRBJ2-3	CSASASGGYMNTQYF	TGCAGTGCTAGCGCCAGCGGGGGGTACATGAATACGCAGTATTTT
TRBV7-6	few	TRBD1	TRBJ2-7	CASSLSAGQGAYEQYF	TGTGCCAGCAGCTTAAGCGCGGGACAGGGGGCCTACGAGCAGTACTTC
TRBV29-1	-	TRBD2	TRBJ2-1	CSVKGGSEYEQFF	TGCAGCGTCAAGGGCGGGAGTGAGTATGAGCAGTTCTTC
TRBV29-1	many	TRBD1	TRBJ2-5	CSAGGTGQETQYF	TGCAGCGCCGGGGGGACAGGGCAAGAGACCCAGTACTTC
TRBV5-1	-	-	TRBJ2-5	CASSLTQYF	TGCGCCAGCAGCTTGACCCAGTACTTC
TRBV7-2	-	TRBD2	TRBJ2-5	CASSLDSGRAMQTQYF	TGTGCCAGCAGCTTAGATAGCGGGAGGGCGATGCAGACCCAGTACTTC
TRBV7-8	many	-	TRBJ2-5	CASSLDRVFQETQYF	TGTGCCAGCAGCTTAGACAGGGTTTTCCAAGAGACCCAGTACTTC
TRBV27	-	-	TRBJ2-3	CASSLYVGSTDTQYF	TGTGCCAGCAGTTTATACGTCGGCAGCACAGATACGCAGTATTTT
TRBV4-1	-	-	TRBJ2-3	CASSQDRDRGVTDTQYF	TGCGCCAGCAGCCAAGATCGGGACCGCGGGGTTACAGATACGCAGTATTTT
TRBV6-2/TRBV6-3	-	TRBD2	TRBJ2-1	CASSYSVAGGNEQFF	TGTGCCAGCAGTTACTCAGTAGCGGGAGGGAATGAGCAGTTCTTC
TRBV7-6	-	TRBD2	TRBJ2-5	CASSFTSGGGETQYF	TGTGCCAGCAGCTTTACTAGCGGGGGGGGAGAGACCCAGTACTTC
TRBV5-1	many	-	TRBJ2-2	CASSLWQGSTGELFF	TGCGCCAGCAGCTTATGGCAGGGGAGCACCGGGGAGCTGTTTTTT
TRBV24-1	few	-	TRBJ1-5	CATSPGLKQPQHF	TGTGCCACCTCCCCGGGTTTAAAGCAGCCCCAGCATTTT
TRBV5-1	many	TRBD1	TRBJ1-2	CASTPGGGYGYTF	TGCGCCAGCACCCCAGGGGGCGGCTATGGCTACACCTTC
TRBV6-5	-	-	TRBJ2-2	CASSYSFSSFGAGELFF	TGTGCCAGCAGTTACTCGTTTTCTAGTTTTGGGGCCGGGGAGCTGTTTTTT